Below, 26 T cell receptor beta chains from the same sample are listed, as sequenced in a study of cytomegalovirus exposure and HLA in healthy donors. The PCR ran on 60 Vbeta and 13 Jbeta primers. The repertoire was sequenced with immunoSEQ multiplex PCR; TCRdb's copy has only in-frame clones and lacks some. Seen here are around 96,000 clones, more than 70% observed once, and the top ten hold around 2%. The specimen was PBMCs. The source of these receptors is a young man in good health and CMV-seronegative.

The chain employs TRBV18 and TRBJ1-1; a weak D match, TRBD1 (6 bases). Deletions cut 3 bases from V and 0 bases from J, with 20 bases between. Germline assignment: CDR1 KGHSH and CDR2 LQKENI. The CDR3 is 18 amino acids. CDR3 loop: CASSPQEAGALLNTEAFF. In DNA form, the CDR3 reads TGTGCCAGCTCACCCCAGGAGGCGGGGGCTCTTCTGAACACTGAAGCTTTCTTT. The full variable domain, its missing parts supplied by reference TRBV18 and TRBJ1-1, is NAGVMQNPRHLVRRRGQEARLRCSPMKGHSHVYWYRQLPEEGLKFMVYLQKENIIDESGMPKERFSAEFPKEGPSILRIQQVVRGDSAAYFCASSPQEAGALLNTEAFFGQGTRLTVV.

The rearrangement uses TRBV5-4 and TRBJ2-7, with D possibly being TRBD2 (7 bases). CDR1 is SGHNT and CDR2 is YYREEE in the germline V gene (reference sequence). Trimming cost V 4 bases and J 0 bases, with 17 bases left between them. CDR3 length equals 16 residues. The CDR3: CASSPGGADSSYEQYF. The CDR3 DNA is TGTGCCAGCAGCCCGGGGGGTGCGGACAGCTCCTACGAGCAGTACTTC.

CDR3: CASSLRTGKDEQYF. In DNA, the CDR3 is TGCGCCAGCAGCTTGCGGACAGGGAAGGACGAGCAGTACTTC. The chain has TRBV5-1 and TRBJ2-7, with TRBD1 identical over 8 bases. CDR3 length equals 14 residues. Germline lookup yields CDR1 SGHRS and CDR2 YFSETQ. Trimming cost V 1 base and J 5 bases; bases outside gene matches: 5.

The rearrangement uses TRBV12-5 and TRBJ1-1, with no clear D. Deletions cut 1 base from V and 7 bases from J, with 13 bases between. The CDR3 has 14 amino acids. CDR1 and CDR2 (germline): LGHNT, FRNRAP. CDR3 amino acids: CASGLGQVDLEAFF. The DNA of the CDR3 is TGTGCTAGTGGTTTGGGGCAGGTAGACCTTGAAGCTTTCTTT.

V and J are TRBV18 and TRBJ1-4; TRBD1 aligns across 7 bases. There are 15 residues in the CDR3. Germline-derived CDR1 and CDR2 are KGHSH and LQKENI. The V segment lost 0 bases and the J segment 6 bases; nucleotides outside the gene matches: 4. The chain's CDR3 is CASSPPGQTHEKLFF. CDR3 in DNA: TGTGCCAGCTCACCACCGGGACAGACTCATGAAAAACTGTTTTTT.

This sequence joins TRBV6-1 and TRBJ2-7, with 9 positions matching TRBD1. The CDR3 loop spans 16 amino acids. Germline V CDR1 and CDR2: MNHNS, SASEGT. V lost 4 bases and J lost 0; bases outside the gene matches: 7. The CDR3 loop is CASSARGQGISYEQYF. The CDR3 nucleotides read TGTGCCAGCAGTGCCAGGGGACAGGGTATCTCCTACGAGCAGTACTTC.

CDR3 loop: CASSPYNEQFF. CDR3 coding DNA: TGTGCCAGCAGCCCGTACAATGAGCAGTTCTTC. The chain links TRBV2 to TRBJ2-1; no clear D. This CDR3 has 11 amino acids. CDR1 and CDR2 from the germline V gene are SNHLY and FYNNEI. Trimming stripped 6 bases from V and 4 bases from J, with 4 bases between.

This clone appeared a single time. The chain couples TRBV11-3 to TRBJ2-1; tentative D call: TRBD1 (6 bases). The germline CDR1 and CDR2 sequences are SGHNT and YENEEA. This CDR3 is 14 amino acids long. V was shortened by 5 bases and J by 4 bases, with 12 bases between the two germline ends. This chain's CDR3 is CASSPRGSYNEQFF. The CDR3, as DNA: TGTGCCAGCAGCCCCAGGGGCTCATACAATGAGCAGTTCTTC.

The chain joins TRBV19 to TRBJ2-7; 8 bases line up with TRBD2. Trimming cost V 7 bases and J 1 base; bases outside gene matches: 21. The CDR3 consists of 19 residues. From germline, CDR1 is LNHDA and CDR2 SQIVND (reference sequence). The CDR3 reads CASKAVAGGRWSGSYEQYF. The CDR3 DNA sequence: TGTGCCAGTAAAGCGGTGGCGGGGGGCCGGTGGAGTGGGTCCTACGAGCAGTACTTC.

J is TRBJ2-3 and V is TRBV6-1, with D maybe TRBD2 (7 bases). The CDR3 contains 15 residues. From germline, CDR1 is MNHNS and CDR2 SASEGT. The V gene lost 4 bases and the J gene lost 4 bases, with 15 bases spanning the gap. This chain's CDR3 is CASSAAGAPPDTQYF. As DNA, the CDR3 is TGTGCCAGCAGTGCGGCGGGGGCCCCCCCAGATACGCAGTATTTT.

This clone was counted between two and nine times. The chain has TRBV7-9 and TRBJ2-7, with D possibly matching TRBD1 (6 bases). The CDR3 has 15 amino acids. In germline, CDR1 is SEHNR, CDR2 FQNEAQ (reference sequence). Trimming cost V 4 bases and J 5 bases, with 18 bases left between them. The CDR3 sequence is CASSSTVQGVHEQYF. The CDR3 DNA is TGTGCCAGCAGCTCCACTGTACAGGGAGTCCACGAGCAGTACTTC.

The chain combines TRBV27 with TRBJ2-7, with 9 bases matching TRBD1. The germline gives CDR1 MNHEY, CDR2 SMNVEV (reference sequence). The V and J ends lost 4 bases and 4 bases, in that order; junction bases with no gene match: 8. This CDR3 has 15 residues. The CDR3 here is CASSSLGTGLYEQYF. The CDR3 coding sequence is TGTGCCAGCAGTTCCCTAGGGACAGGGTTGTACGAGCAGTACTTC.

The chain recombines TRBV27 with TRBJ2-2, with unresolved D. V lost 3 bases, J lost 1 base, and 9 bases lay in between. Germline V gene data show CDR1 as MNHEY and CDR2 as SMNVEV (reference sequence). The CDR3 extends over 15 amino acids. The CDR3 DNA reads as TGTGCCAGCAGTTTTTCCCCAGGGAACACCGGGGAGCTGTTTTTT. Its translation is CASSFSPGNTGELFF.

The chain couples TRBV29-1 to TRBJ2-5; D is unresolved. Germline CDR1 SQVTM, CDR2 ANQGSEA. V shed 2 bases and J shed 4 bases, with 8 bases lying between them. The CDR3 is made up of 12 amino acids. CDR3 DNA sequence: TGCAGCGTTGAACCCCCGGGAGAGACCCAGTACTTC. It is translated as CSVEPPGETQYF.

The V call is TRBV30, the J call TRBJ1-2, with D possibly being TRBD1 (5 bases). CDR1 and CDR2 from the germline V gene are GTSNPN and SVGIG (reference sequence). V lost 5 bases and J 5 bases, leaving 9 bases between the germline ends. CDR3 length equals 11 residues. CDR3 sequence reads: CAWAPGYGYTF. Here the CDR3 DNA reads TGTGCCTGGGCCCCAGGGTATGGCTACACCTTC.

The V gene is TRBV5-5, the J gene TRBJ1-3; 9 nucleotides match TRBD1. Looked up from germline, CDR1 is SGHKS and CDR2 is YYEKEE (reference sequence). The CDR3 sequence is 16 residues long. Unmatched junction bases numbered 4, after V lost 3 bases and J lost 0 bases. CDR3 sequence (DNA): TGTGCCAGCAGCTACATGACAGGGGGCTCTGGAAACACCATATATTTT. The encoded protein is CASSYMTGGSGNTIYF.

The V call is TRBV27, the J call TRBJ2-1; 10 bases fit TRBD1. J lost 3 bases, V lost 5 bases, and 4 bases had no gene match. This CDR3 has 15 amino acids. From germline, CDR1 is MNHEY and CDR2 SMNVEV (reference sequence). The CDR3 nucleotides read TGTGCCAGCAGTGGGGACAGGGGTAACTACAATGAGCAGTTCTTC. Protein: CASSGDRGNYNEQFF.

The chain carries TRBV4-1 and TRBJ2-5; D ambiguous. This CDR3 is built from 13 residues. The V gene lost 1 base and the J gene lost 5 bases, with 8 bases spanning the gap. In germline, CDR1 is MGHRA, CDR2 YSYEKL. In DNA form, the CDR3 reads TGCGCCAGCAGCCAAGTTTCTCGGGAGACCCAGTACTTC. Its translation: CASSQVSRETQYF.

The chain joins TRBV19 to TRBJ1-2, with no clear D. Germline V gene lookup returns CDR1 LNHDA and CDR2 SQIVND (reference sequence). Between the trimmed V and J ends, which lost 4 bases and 5 bases, there was a span of 11 bases. This CDR3 spans 13 amino acids. This chain's CDR3 is CASSTGSLYGYTF. The CDR3 coding sequence is TGTGCCAGTAGTACAGGCAGTTTATATGGCTACACCTTC. The entire variable domain, with the rest obtained from reference TRBV19 and TRBJ1-2, is as follows: DGGITQSPKYLFRKEGQNVTLSCEQNLNHDAMYWYRQDPGQGLRLIYYSQIVNDFQKGDIAEGYSVSREKKESFPLTVTSAQKNPTAFYLCASSTGSLYGYTFGSGTRLTVV.

The chain has TRBV19 and TRBJ1-5; 9 nucleotides match TRBD1. Germline V CDR1 and CDR2: LNHDA, SQIVND (reference sequence). The length of the CDR3 is 17 residues. Unmatched junction bases numbered 12, after V lost 9 bases and J lost 0 bases. The CDR3: CASRPGQGAYSNQPQHF. In DNA, the CDR3 is TGTGCCAGCAGACCGGGACAGGGCGCCTATAGCAATCAGCCCCAGCATTTT.

V is TRBV7-6 and J is TRBJ2-1; no firm D call. V lost 0 bases and J 8 bases, leaving 11 bases between the germline ends. This CDR3 has 14 residues. Per germline, CDR1 SGHVS and CDR2 FNYEAQ. CDR3 bases: TGTGCCAGCAGCTTAGCGTCCCCGAGCTATGAGCAGTTCTTC. Its translation: CASSLASPSYEQFF.

The J gene is TRBJ2-6, the V gene TRBV30; D is ambiguous. Germline CDR1 reads GTSNPN; CDR2 reads SVGIG (reference sequence). The V gene lost 3 bases and the J gene lost 4 bases, with 7 bases spanning the gap. This CDR3 region has 13 residues. CDR3 DNA: TGTGCCTGGAGGTTGGCCGGGGCCAACGTCCTGACTTTC. Its protein product is CAWRLAGANVLTF.

The V and J genes are TRBV30 and TRBJ2-5; D might be TRBD1 (6 bases). CDR1 and CDR2 (germline): GTSNPN, SVGIG (reference sequence). Trimming removed 1 base at V and 3 bases at J, with 12 bases between. The CDR3 contains 14 residues. CDR3 DNA sequence: TGTGCCTGGAGTGGAGGGGGACCGAAAGAGACCCAGTACTTC. Residues: CAWSGGGPKETQYF.

The CDR3 spells CASSWDSSDSPLHF. CDR3 DNA: TGTGCCAGCAGTTGGGACAGTTCAGATTCACCCCTCCACTTT. The rearrangement joins TRBV28 to TRBJ1-6; 7 bases line up with TRBD1. This CDR3 is 14 amino acids long. Trimming took 4 bases from V and 8 from J; bases not matched to a gene: 5. Looked up from germline, CDR1 is MDHEN and CDR2 is SYDVKM.

This chain joins TRBV6-5 and TRBJ1-3; D is uncertain. The CDR3 is 13 amino acids. V was pared by 8 bases and J by 4 bases, with 12 bases between. Germline CDR1 and CDR2: MNHEY and SVGAGI. DNA for the CDR3: TGTGCCAGCGGCGGGGAGGACGGAAACACCATATATTTT. The encoded protein is CASGGEDGNTIYF.

This rearrangement joins TRBV7-9 to TRBJ1-1; D is uncertain. The CDR3 consists of 13 residues. Germline assignment: CDR1 SEHNR and CDR2 FQNEAQ (reference sequence). The V and J ends lost 3 bases and 4 bases respectively, with 9 bases between them. The DNA of the CDR3 is TGTGCCAGCAGCTTGGGCACCCCCACTGAAGCTTTCTTT. It is translated as CASSLGTPTEAFF.